This is a list of T cell receptor beta chains from one sample in a study of cytomegalovirus exposure and HLA in healthy donors. Repertoires were generated with immunoSEQ multiplex PCR, while TCRdb's copy carries only in-frame clones and drops some. Here the sample spans around 150,000 clones, about 64% being singletons. What was sequenced was PBMCs. The receptor source for this set is a woman between 25 and 40 years old in good health and CMV-seropositive. CDR3s include the opening cysteine and the closing phenylalanine or tryptophan. Fields, in order: D gene, J gene, clone size, V gene, CDR3 DNA, CDR3 protein. A D gene is named only where the DNA matches it firmly. Not all rows give a size; the values are once, few, many and, for expanded clones, a class.

D gene: -; J gene: TRBJ2-3; clone size: few; V gene: TRBV1; CDR3 DNA: TGCACCAGCAGCCGAGCTAGAGATACGCAGTATTTT; CDR3 protein: CTSSRARDTQYF
D gene: -; J gene: TRBJ2-2; clone size: -; V gene: TRBV2; CDR3 DNA: TGTGCCAGCAGTGCTGATAGGAACACCGGGGAGCTGTTTTTT; CDR3 protein: CASSADRNTGELFF
D gene: -; J gene: TRBJ1-1; clone size: -; V gene: TRBV25-1; CDR3 DNA: TGTGCCAGCAGTGAATGGGGCGCCCAAGAGAACACTGAAGCTTTCTTT; CDR3 protein: CASSEWGAQENTEAFF
D gene: TRBD2; J gene: TRBJ2-7; clone size: -; V gene: TRBV5-4; CDR3 DNA: TGTGCCAGCAGCTTCGGGGGGGGACCCTACGAGCAGTACTTC; CDR3 protein: CASSFGGGPYEQYF
D gene: -; J gene: TRBJ1-3; clone size: -; V gene: TRBV7-6; CDR3 DNA: TGTGCCAGCAGCTCCCAGACAGGAGCCGGAAACACCATATATTTT; CDR3 protein: CASSSQTGAGNTIYF
D gene: TRBD1; J gene: TRBJ1-1; clone size: -; V gene: TRBV27; CDR3 DNA: TGTGCCAGCAGTCCGCCGACAGGGGGGATCGCTGAAGCTTTCTTT; CDR3 protein: CASSPPTGGIAEAFF
D gene: -; J gene: TRBJ2-2; clone size: few; V gene: TRBV5-1; CDR3 DNA: TGCGCCAGCAGCTTGACAGGAGCGAACACCGGGGAGCTGTTTTTT; CDR3 protein: CASSLTGANTGELFF
D gene: -; J gene: TRBJ1-4; clone size: -; V gene: TRBV30; CDR3 DNA: TGTGCCTGGAGTCTTTTGCCGGGGGAAAAACTGTTTTTT; CDR3 protein: CAWSLLPGEKLFF
D gene: -; J gene: TRBJ1-5; clone size: -; V gene: TRBV6-1; CDR3 DNA: TGTGCCAGCATTAGGGCCGGGGTCGTCAATCAGCCCCAGCATTTT; CDR3 protein: CASIRAGVVNQPQHF
D gene: TRBD1; J gene: TRBJ1-4; clone size: -; V gene: TRBV30; CDR3 DNA: TGTGCCTGGAGTCTAGGGGGCCCTGAAAAACTGTTTTTT; CDR3 protein: CAWSLGGPEKLFF
D gene: TRBD1; J gene: TRBJ1-2; clone size: -; V gene: TRBV13; CDR3 DNA: TGTGCCAGCAGCTTAGGCCGGACAGGAGCTAACTATGGCTACACCTTC; CDR3 protein: CASSLGRTGANYGYTF
D gene: -; J gene: TRBJ1-4; clone size: -; V gene: TRBV2; CDR3 DNA: TGTGCCAGCAGGTTAAATGAAAAACTGTTTTTT; CDR3 protein: CASRLNEKLFF
D gene: -; J gene: TRBJ2-7; clone size: -; V gene: TRBV7-9; CDR3 DNA: TGTGCCAGCAGCTTACCCAATAGACAGGTTGCCTACGAGCAGTACTTC; CDR3 protein: CASSLPNRQVAYEQYF
D gene: -; J gene: TRBJ2-7; clone size: few; V gene: TRBV5-1; CDR3 DNA: TGCGCCAGCAGCTTACCCACAGGGTCCATCTACGAGCAGTACTTC; CDR3 protein: CASSLPTGSIYEQYF
D gene: TRBD1; J gene: TRBJ1-2; clone size: -; V gene: TRBV9; CDR3 DNA: TGTGCCAGCAGCGTAGCTCCAGGGGGCGATTTAGGCGGCTACACCTTC; CDR3 protein: CASSVAPGGDLGGYTF
D gene: -; J gene: TRBJ2-6; clone size: -; V gene: TRBV14; CDR3 DNA: TGTGCCAGCAGCCAAGTGGTCTCCCACCTATCCGGGGCCAACGTCCTGACTTTC; CDR3 protein: CASSQVVSHLSGANVLTF
D gene: -; J gene: TRBJ2-7; clone size: -; V gene: TRBV27; CDR3 DNA: TGTGCCAGCACCTCGGGGGTGGGTGTAAGGCAGTACTTC; CDR3 protein: CASTSGVGVRQYF
D gene: -; J gene: TRBJ1-5; clone size: -; V gene: TRBV19; CDR3 DNA: TGTGCCAGTAGTATAGTTGGACAACTGAGCAATCAGCCCCAGCATTTT; CDR3 protein: CASSIVGQLSNQPQHF
D gene: TRBD2; J gene: TRBJ2-1; clone size: -; V gene: TRBV6-4; CDR3 DNA: TGTGCCAGCCAGGCGGGAGGTAGTGCACACAATGAGCAGTTCTTC; CDR3 protein: CASQAGGSAHNEQFF
D gene: -; J gene: TRBJ1-3; clone size: -; V gene: TRBV9; CDR3 DNA: TGTGCCAGCAGCGTAGGTAGAATCTCTGGAAACACCATATATTTT; CDR3 protein: CASSVGRISGNTIYF
D gene: TRBD1; J gene: TRBJ2-2; clone size: -; V gene: TRBV13; CDR3 DNA: TGTGCCAGCAGCCTACTAGTCCAGGGGGCCGGGGAGCTGTTTTTT; CDR3 protein: CASSLLVQGAGELFF
D gene: -; J gene: TRBJ2-3; clone size: -; V gene: TRBV5-1; CDR3 DNA: TGCGCCAGCAAGGGACAACCTACAGATACGCAGTATTTT; CDR3 protein: CASKGQPTDTQYF
D gene: -; J gene: TRBJ2-7; clone size: -; V gene: TRBV5-1; CDR3 DNA: TGCGCCAGCAGTCACTGGGACACTTCCTACGAGCAGTACTTC; CDR3 protein: CASSHWDTSYEQYF
D gene: TRBD2; J gene: TRBJ2-7; clone size: -; V gene: TRBV9; CDR3 DNA: TGTGCCAGCAGCGTAGGGGCAGGGAGGGACTACGAGCAGTACTTC; CDR3 protein: CASSVGAGRDYEQYF
D gene: -; J gene: TRBJ1-2; clone size: -; V gene: TRBV10-3; CDR3 DNA: TGTGCCATCAACAGATCTGGCTATGGCTACACCTTC; CDR3 protein: CAINRSGYGYTF
D gene: TRBD2; J gene: TRBJ2-7; clone size: many; V gene: TRBV5-5; CDR3 DNA: TGTGCCAGCAGCTTAGGTCCTAGCGGCCATCAGGCCTACGAGCAGTACTTC; CDR3 protein: CASSLGPSGHQAYEQYF
D gene: -; J gene: TRBJ2-7; clone size: -; V gene: TRBV27; CDR3 DNA: TGTGCCAGCAGTTTAATTGCAGGTTTGTACGAGCAGTACTTC; CDR3 protein: CASSLIAGLYEQYF
D gene: -; J gene: TRBJ1-1; clone size: -; V gene: TRBV2; CDR3 DNA: TGTGCCAGCAGTGAACAGGGCCGCACTGAAGCTTTCTTT; CDR3 protein: CASSEQGRTEAFF
D gene: TRBD1; J gene: TRBJ1-1; clone size: -; V gene: TRBV27; CDR3 DNA: TGTGCCAGCAGTTTATACCAGGGAAGGGGGCGAGCTTTCTTT; CDR3 protein: CASSLYQGRGRAFF
D gene: -; J gene: TRBJ1-1; clone size: few; V gene: TRBV11-2; CDR3 DNA: TGTGCCAGCAGCTTATGGGGGCGGGACACTGAAGCTTTCTTT; CDR3 protein: CASSLWGRDTEAFF
D gene: -; J gene: TRBJ2-7; clone size: -; V gene: TRBV7-6; CDR3 DNA: TGTGCCAGCAGCTTAGCTTCGGGACTCTCCTACGAGCAGTACTTC; CDR3 protein: CASSLASGLSYEQYF
D gene: TRBD1; J gene: TRBJ2-3; clone size: -; V gene: TRBV5-1; CDR3 DNA: TGCGCCAGCACAGGACAGGGCACAGATACGCAGTATTTT; CDR3 protein: CASTGQGTDTQYF
D gene: TRBD2; J gene: TRBJ2-1; clone size: -; V gene: TRBV4-2; CDR3 DNA: TGTGCCAGCCGTCTAACTCTAGCGGGAGGTTCCAATGAGCAGTTCTTC; CDR3 protein: CASRLTLAGGSNEQFF
D gene: -; J gene: TRBJ2-1; clone size: -; V gene: TRBV2; CDR3 DNA: TGTGCCAGCGCGGGCCTCTCCTACAATGAGCAGTTCTTC; CDR3 protein: CASAGLSYNEQFF
D gene: TRBD2; J gene: TRBJ2-7; clone size: -; V gene: TRBV4-1; CDR3 DNA: TGCGCCAGCAGCCAGCAAGGACTAGCGGGATACTCCTACGAGCAGTACTTC; CDR3 protein: CASSQQGLAGYSYEQYF
D gene: -; J gene: TRBJ2-7; clone size: -; V gene: TRBV6-1; CDR3 DNA: TGTGCCAGCAGTGAAGCGCGGGGGCCAGGAGCCTACGAGCAGTACTTC; CDR3 protein: CASSEARGPGAYEQYF
D gene: -; J gene: TRBJ1-2; clone size: -; V gene: TRBV6-1; CDR3 DNA: TGTGCCAGCAGTGACCCCCCCGGGGTCTATGGCTACACCTTC; CDR3 protein: CASSDPPGVYGYTF
D gene: -; J gene: TRBJ2-5; clone size: few; V gene: TRBV7-9; CDR3 DNA: TGTGCCAGCAGCTTAAGGCGCGTGTCAGGGAGGATGGAGACCCAGTACTTC; CDR3 protein: CASSLRRVSGRMETQYF
D gene: -; J gene: TRBJ1-1; clone size: -; V gene: TRBV5-1; CDR3 DNA: TGCGCCAGCAGCTCGTACAGGGAGTACATGAACACTGAAGCTTTCTTT; CDR3 protein: CASSSYREYMNTEAFF
D gene: -; J gene: TRBJ2-7; clone size: once; V gene: TRBV20-1; CDR3 DNA: TGCAGTGCTAGAGCCGACGAGCAGTACTTC; CDR3 protein: CSARADEQYF
D gene: TRBD2; J gene: TRBJ2-2; clone size: few; V gene: TRBV19; CDR3 DNA: TGTGCCAGTAGTATTTTTAGCGGGAGTACCGGGGAGCTGTTTTTT; CDR3 protein: CASSIFSGSTGELFF
D gene: -; J gene: TRBJ2-3; clone size: -; V gene: TRBV15; CDR3 DNA: TGTGCCACCAGCCGTAGCCCCGCAGATACGCAGTATTTT; CDR3 protein: CATSRSPADTQYF
D gene: TRBD2; J gene: TRBJ2-1; clone size: -; V gene: TRBV5-4; CDR3 DNA: TGTGCCCTGGGAGTAGCGGGAGGTTTGGCCAATGAGCAGTTCTTC; CDR3 protein: CALGVAGGLANEQFF
D gene: TRBD1; J gene: TRBJ2-5; clone size: -; V gene: TRBV15; CDR3 DNA: TGTGCCACCAGCAGGACAGGGCTCTTCGGGGAGACCCAGTACTTC; CDR3 protein: CATSRTGLFGETQYF
D gene: -; J gene: TRBJ2-5; clone size: -; V gene: TRBV27; CDR3 DNA: TGTGCCAGCAGTTTTGGGCAGAAGGCGACCCAGTACTTC; CDR3 protein: CASSFGQKATQYF